This T cell receptor beta chain originates from a study of cytomegalovirus exposure and HLA in healthy donors. At the level of the study: As an earlier analysis found, 180 million or so T cells yielded fewer than 130 million unique TCR beta sequences.

Both 60 Vbeta primers and 13 Jbeta primers went into the PCR. Assay: immunoSEQ multiplex PCR; the TCRdb copy retains only in-frame clones and omits some. Among 120,000 or so clones listed, 65% to 80% were seen once. The germline CDR1 and CDR2 sequences are SGHRS and YFSETQ. Between the trimmed V and J ends, which lost 1 base and 6 bases, there was a span of 13 bases. The CDR3 runs 15 residues. Sequencing used PBMCs. V gene TRBV5-1 combines with J gene TRBJ2-2; TRBD2 might be the D (6 bases). This clonotype was sampled from a woman in her forties in good health and CMV-seropositive. The CDR3: CASSLQAGGAGELFF. CDR3 coding DNA: TGCGCCAGCAGCTTGCAAGCGGGTGGAGCCGGGGAGCTGTTTTTT.